These 15 T cell receptor beta chains share one sample of origin, sequenced in a study of T cell responses to AZD1222 COVID-19 vaccine. Some clones are missing from TCRdb's copy, which holds only in-frame ones; the method was immunoSEQ multiplex PCR. The table lists roughly 99,000 clones, approximately 90% of them singletons. The material was peripheral blood, obtained 28 days after the second AZD1222 dose. These receptors were collected from an adult who received the AZD1222 COVID-19 vaccine.

This clone was counted a few times. The rearrangement links TRBV3-1 (or the pseudogene TRBV3-2) to TRBJ1-1; D remains ambiguous. Germline CDR1 and CDR2: LGHDT and YNNKEL (reference sequence). This CDR3 comprises 14 residues. V was clipped by 1 base and J by 1 base, with 7 bases between them. CDR3 residues: CASSQGHQNTEAFF. As DNA, the CDR3 is TGTGCCAGCAGCCAAGGACACCAGAACACTGAAGCTTTCTTT.

The chain uses TRBV12-3 or TRBV12-4 and TRBJ1-1; D perhaps matches TRBD1 (5 bases). The CDR3 length is 12 residues. V lost 5 bases and J lost 10, with 14 bases in between. The CDR3 is CASSIQQVGAFF. CDR3 nucleotide sequence: TGTGCCAGCAGTATACAACAGGTAGGAGCTTTCTTT.

V and J are TRBV19 and TRBJ2-7, with TRBD1 matching over 9 bases. This CDR3 spans 14 amino acids. Trimming removed 5 bases from V and 5 bases from J; junction bases left unmatched: 7. Germline CDR1 reads LNHDA; CDR2 reads SQIVND (reference sequence). CDR3 DNA sequence: TGTGCCAGTAGTGCTCCGGGACAGGGCAACGAGCAGTACTTC. Protein: CASSAPGQGNEQYF.

V is TRBV10-2 and J is TRBJ2-1, with 9 nucleotides matching TRBD2. Per the germline V gene, CDR1 is WSHSY and CDR2 is SAAADI. CDR3 length: 14 amino acids. The V segment lost 10 bases and the J segment 5 bases; nucleotides outside the gene matches: 9. CDR3 DNA: TGCGCCACGGGCCAAGCGGGAGGACACAATGAGCAGTTCTTC. This gives the protein CATGQAGGHNEQFF.

The chain has TRBV27 and TRBJ1-4, with D possibly being TRBD1 (5 bases). The CDR3 has 13 residues. Germline V gene data show CDR1 as MNHEY and CDR2 as SMNVEV (reference sequence). With 6 bases removed from V and 7 bases from J, the gap between germline ends came to 12 bases. Written as DNA, the CDR3 is TGTGCCAGCAGCGAGGGGTCTCGTGAAAAACTGTTTTTT. As protein: CASSEGSREKLFF.

The V and J genes are TRBV9 and TRBJ2-7; 9 bases are a match to TRBD1. V trimming: 0 bases; J trimming: 5 bases; junction bases outside the gene matches: 12. This CDR3 spans 17 amino acids. CDR1 and CDR2 (germline): SGDLS, YYNGEE. CDR3 bases: TGTGCCAGCAGCGTAGGGATAGGGGATGGGACAGGGCACGAGCAGTACTTC. Its protein product is CASSVGIGDGTGHEQYF.

The rearrangement uses TRBV29-1 and TRBJ1-1; unclear D gene. V was shortened by 4 bases and J by 0 bases, with 15 bases between the two germline ends. Germline loops: CDR1 SQVTM, CDR2 ANQGSEA. The CDR3 has 15 amino acids. The DNA for the CDR3 is TGCAGCGTTGGGTCCTCAGCAGCCTTGAACACTGAAGCTTTCTTT. Encoded protein: CSVGSSAALNTEAFF.

This clone has a single count. V and J are TRBV25-1 and TRBJ1-1, with TRBD1 matching 12 bases. The CDR3 totals 17 residues. V lost 8 bases and J lost 4; bases outside the gene matches: 14. CDR1 is MGHDK, CDR2 SYGVNS, per germline. The CDR3 loop is CASSPIGDRGPGTEAFF. In nucleotides, the CDR3 is TGTGCCAGCTCCCCAATAGGGGACAGGGGGCCCGGCACTGAAGCTTTCTTT.

This clone came up a few times. V usage is TRBV11-2 and J usage is TRBJ2-7, with D possibly matching TRBD1 (5 bases). Trimming took 6 bases from V and 3 from J, leaving 9 bases between them. The length of the CDR3 is 12 residues. Per germline, CDR1 SGHAT and CDR2 FQNNGV. CDR3 sequence (DNA): TGTGCCAGCAGGACAGCTAGCTACGAGCAGTACTTC. Encoded protein: CASRTASYEQYF.

This clone appeared a few times. The chain uses TRBV28 and TRBJ2-6, with D perhaps being TRBD1 or TRBD2 (6 bases each). This CDR3 has 16 residues. V dropped 8 bases and J dropped 2 bases, with 16 bases sitting between them. Germline V gene sequence: CDR1 MDHEN, CDR2 SYDVKM. DNA of the CDR3: TGTGCCAGCGCGAGGGGGGAAGTAGCTGGGGCCAACGTCCTGACTTTC. Its translation: CASARGEVAGANVLTF.

This clone was detected only once. The rearrangement links TRBV14 to TRBJ2-1; tentatively, D is TRBD2 (5 bases). Trimming removed 1 base at V and 0 bases at J, with 7 bases between. CDR3 size: 15 residues. In germline, CDR1 is SGHDN, CDR2 FVKESK. For the CDR3, the DNA is TGTGCCAGCAGCCAAGGAGGGAGCTCCTACAATGAGCAGTTCTTC. Protein product: CASSQGGSSYNEQFF. The full variable domain, with the rest looked up from reference TRBV14 and TRBJ2-1, is EAGVTQFPSHSVIEKGQTVTLRCDPISGHDNLYWYRRVMGKEIKFLLHFVKESKQDESGMPNNRFLAERTGGTYSTLKVQPAELEDSGVYFCASSQGGSSYNEQFFGPGTRLTVL.

The chain has TRBV19 and TRBJ2-2; 9 bases fit TRBD1. Losses at the gene ends were 6 bases for V and 4 bases for J; bases not matched to a gene: 9. Germline loops: CDR1 LNHDA, CDR2 SQIVND (reference sequence). The CDR3 has 16 amino acids. The CDR3: CASRVNRGRGTGELFF. The DNA of the CDR3 is TGTGCCAGTAGGGTAAACAGGGGGCGAGGCACCGGGGAGCTGTTTTTT.

This chain joins TRBV28 and TRBJ1-3, with 9 bases aligning to TRBD1. From germline, CDR1 is MDHEN and CDR2 SYDVKM. J was trimmed by 4 bases and V by 6 bases; bases with no gene match: 4. The CDR3 is 14 amino acids. CDR3 DNA sequence: TGTGCCAGCAGCCGACAGGGGGTCGGAAACACCATATATTTT. Translating gives CASSRQGVGNTIYF.

The genes are TRBV5-1 and TRBJ2-1; no clear D. The V gene lost 4 bases and the J gene lost 1 base, with 15 bases spanning the gap. Germline CDR1 is SGHRS and CDR2 is YFSETQ. The CDR3 is 16 residues long. This chain's CDR3 is CASSPEGAKSYNEQFF. The CDR3 coding sequence is TGCGCCAGCAGCCCGGAAGGCGCTAAGTCCTACAATGAGCAGTTCTTC.

The V call is TRBV4-1, the J call TRBJ2-1; 10 bases are a match to TRBD2. Germline loops: CDR1 MGHRA, CDR2 YSYEKL. The CDR3 consists of 14 residues. The J segment lost 8 bases and the V segment lost 2 bases, leaving 3 bases of the junction unmatched. In DNA form, the CDR3 reads TGCGCCAGCAGCCAATTAGGACTAGCGGATGAGCAGTTCTTC. This codes for CASSQLGLADEQFF.